Below are 8 T cell receptor beta chains sequenced from a single sample in a study of T cells in Graves' hyperthyroidism and ophthalmopathy. It was RNA transcripts that yielded the amplified TCR beta CDR3 regions. In the first-round RT-PCR of the TCR CDR3, the HTBI primer set was used. Each CDR3 protein gets one entry after TCRdb re-called the multiplex PCR reads with MiXCR. The sample lists 410,000 or so distinct CDR3 sequences; roughly 15% were seen once. The sequenced sample was blood. The receptor source for this set is a man aged 18 to 29 with Graves' ophthalmopathy.

Only one count was recorded for this clonotype. A much larger clonotype is one base distant, so this may be a read error. The rearrangement links TRBV13 to TRBJ2-7, with D maybe TRBD1 (5 bases). In germline, CDR1 is PRHDT, CDR2 FYEKMQ (reference sequence). This CDR3 comprises 13 residues. Trimming removed 8 bases from V and 5 bases from J, with 16 bases in between. The CDR3 DNA reads TGTGCCAGCGGGCCCGGAGTGGGGCACGAGCAGTACTTC. This translates into CASGPGVGHEQYF.

At least ten counts were recorded for this clonotype. The chain has TRBV19 and TRBJ2-1; D is possibly TRBD1 (6 bases). Trimming took 8 bases from V and 7 from J, leaving 9 bases between them. Germline lookup yields CDR1 LNHDA and CDR2 SQIVND (reference sequence). The CDR3 loop spans 11 amino acids. Here the CDR3 reads CASGTGNEQFF. As DNA, the CDR3 is TGTGCCAGTGGAACAGGGAATGAGCAGTTCTTC.

Ten or more counts support this clonotype. The CDR3 region is CASSEYPTGAVAQPQHF. The CDR3 region has the DNA TGTGCCAGCAGTGAATATCCGACAGGGGCAGTCGCTCAGCCCCAGCATTTT. The chain combines TRBV6-1 with TRBJ1-5; 8 nucleotides align to TRBD1. Germline values: CDR1 MNHNS, CDR2 SASEGT. The CDR3 covers 17 residues. V dropped 2 bases and J dropped 6; count of bases not matched to a gene: 12.

The rearrangement uses TRBV6-5 and TRBJ1-6; 7 bases are a match to TRBD1. Trimming removed 2 bases from V and 0 bases from J; junction bases left unmatched: 1. CDR3 length: 16 residues. Germline assignment: CDR1 MNHEY and CDR2 SVGAGI. For the CDR3, the DNA is TGTGCCAGCAGTTACACAGGGGCCTCCTATAATTCACCCCTCCACTTT. Its protein product is CASSYTGASYNSPLHF.

The chain carries TRBV6-1 and TRBJ2-7, with 9 bases matching TRBD1. Germline values: CDR1 MNHNS, CDR2 SASEGT. V shed 6 bases and J 6 bases; nucleotides not matched to a gene: 6. The CDR3 runs 13 residues. CDR3 sequence (DNA): TGTGCCAGCAGAAACGGACAGGGGTCCGAGCAGTACTTC. This codes for CASRNGQGSEQYF.

This clonotype has a count of ten or more. The chain is built from TRBV3-1 and TRBJ1-2, with TRBD1 matching 10 bases. The J segment lost 2 bases and the V segment lost 5 bases, leaving 5 bases of the junction unmatched. CDR1 and CDR2 from the germline V gene are LGHDT and YNNKEL (reference sequence). The CDR3 spans 15 residues. CDR3: CASSFPGQGNYGYTF. CDR3 nucleotides: TGTGCCAGCAGCTTTCCGGGACAGGGGAACTATGGCTACACCTTC.

This clonotype was observed a few times. The chain carries TRBV13 and TRBJ2-7; D unclear. Germline CDR1 PRHDT, CDR2 FYEKMQ (reference sequence). This CDR3 has 15 amino acids. V lost 0 bases and J 2 bases, leaving 11 bases between the germline ends. The CDR3 region is CASSLGGGTPYEQYF. The CDR3 DNA reads TGTGCCAGCAGCTTAGGAGGCGGAACACCCTACGAGCAGTACTTC.

This clonotype was recorded many times. V gene TRBV9 combines with J gene TRBJ2-7; 8 nucleotides agree with TRBD1. The CDR3 spans 14 residues. The germline gives CDR1 SGDLS, CDR2 YYNGEE. Trimming took 4 bases from V and 4 from J; bases not matched to a gene: 7. CDR3 nucleotides: TGTGCCAGCAGCCCGGGACAGGTCCCTTACGAGCAGTACTTC. Amino acid sequence: CASSPGQVPYEQYF.